The 27 T cell receptor beta chains listed next were all sequenced from one sample in a study of shared clonotypes between healthy human individuals. Clones were read by immunoSEQ multiplex PCR, and TCRdb kept only the in-frame ones, dropping some. The data hold 2 million to 2.5 million clones, with roughly 90% observed a single time. The sequencing input was naive CD4+ T cells from PBMCs. This sample's subset: CD45RA+ positively selected. The receptor set was obtained from a young man in good health. Some clones in this sample may be carry-over from other donors' samples.

The gene calls are TRBV28 and TRBJ1-2; no definite D call. V lost 2 bases to trimming and J lost 3 bases, with 7 bases between them. This CDR3 spans 13 amino acids. Germline V gene sequence: CDR1 MDHEN, CDR2 SYDVKM. CDR3 loop: CASSLPAYYGYTF. The CDR3 DNA follows: TGTGCCAGCAGTTTACCCGCCTACTATGGCTACACCTTC.

The V and J genes are TRBV5-4 and TRBJ1-2; D remains unclear. The CDR3 loop spans 19 amino acids. The ends were cut back, 4 bases at V and 5 bases at J, with 30 bases in the middle. Germline CDR1 and CDR2: SGHNT and YYREEE (reference sequence). CDR3 residues: CASSLIKGPPSQAVYGYTF. CDR3 DNA sequence: TGTGCCAGCAGCCTAATTAAAGGTCCCCCATCTCAAGCAGTATATGGCTACACCTTC.

A remark on this clone: Other nucleotide sequences from this sample produce the same CDR3. The rearrangement joins TRBV6-6 to TRBJ2-7; unclear D gene. Trimming stripped 6 bases from V and 4 bases from J, with 7 bases between. Looked up from germline, CDR1 is MNHNY and CDR2 is SVGAGI (reference sequence). This CDR3 is built from 11 residues. For the CDR3, the DNA is TGTGCCAGCAGAGGGCCATACGAGCAGTACTTC. It translates to CASRGPYEQYF.

Comments on this clone: The same CDR3 can be traced to other DNA sequences in this sample. The chain recombines TRBV2 with TRBJ2-2; D gene unclear. V lost 0 bases and J lost 4, with 9 bases in between. The CDR3 totals 15 residues. The V gene's germline CDR1 is SNHLY and CDR2 FYNNEI. This CDR3 reads CASSEALRATGELFF. CDR3 in DNA: TGTGCCAGCAGTGAAGCGCTTCGGGCCACCGGGGAGCTGTTTTTT.

This chain uses TRBV27 with TRBJ2-7; D might be TRBD1 (6 bases). Trimming left V 5 bases short and J 3 bases short, with 17 bases between. The CDR3 has 15 residues. The V gene's germline CDR1 is MNHEY and CDR2 SMNVEV (reference sequence). The CDR3 spells CASSLTTGHGYEQYF. The CDR3, as DNA: TGTGCCAGCAGTCTAACGACAGGCCATGGCTACGAGCAGTACTTC.

The CDR3 nucleotides are TGTGCCAGCAGTTTATCCGGACAGGGAAAGTCAAGAAAACTGTTTTTT. The encoded protein is CASSLSGQGKSRKLFF. This rearrangement joins TRBV28 to TRBJ1-4, with 8 bases aligning to TRBD1. The CDR3 has 16 residues. The trim removed 1 base at V and 10 bases at J, leaving 11 bases unmatched. The germline V gene has CDR1 MDHEN and CDR2 SYDVKM.

The chain carries TRBV11-2 and TRBJ1-2, with TRBD1 as a possible D gene (6 bases). Between the trimmed V and J ends, which lost 5 bases and 2 bases, there was a span of 15 bases. The germline V gene has CDR1 SGHAT and CDR2 FQNNGV. The CDR3 runs 15 residues. The CDR3 DNA follows: TGTGCCAGCAGCCCTAACCCCAGGGGAAACTATGGCTACACCTTC. Translated: CASSPNPRGNYGYTF. Supplemented by reference TRBV11-2 and TRBJ1-2, the full variable domain reads EAGVAQSPRYKIIEKRQSVAFWCNPISGHATLYWYQQILGQGPKLLIQFQNNGVVDDSQLPKDRFSAERLKGVDSTLKIQPAKLEDSAVYLCASSPNPRGNYGYTFGSGTRLTVV.

J is TRBJ2-3 and V is TRBV5-1; no clear D. Germline values: CDR1 SGHRS, CDR2 YFSETQ. The CDR3 has 13 amino acids. V lost 2 bases to trimming and J lost 4 bases, with 8 bases between them. As DNA, the CDR3 is TGCGCCAGCAGCTTCTCCCCCTCAGATACGCAGTATTTT. Residues: CASSFSPSDTQYF.

This clone was counted between two and nine times. This specimen includes other DNA sequences encoding the same CDR3. V gene TRBV9 combines with J gene TRBJ1-2; 10 bases align to TRBD1. V trimming: 0 bases; J trimming: 6 bases; junction bases outside the gene matches: 2. This CDR3 has 14 amino acids. The V gene's germline CDR1 is SGDLS and CDR2 YYNGEE. The DNA for the CDR3 is TGTGCCAGCAGCGTAGTAGGGACAGGGGATGGCTACACCTTC. Translation gives CASSVVGTGDGYTF.

V and J are TRBV6-1 and TRBJ2-7; D remains ambiguous. The V gene lost 6 bases and the J gene lost 2 bases, with 11 bases spanning the gap. CDR1 and CDR2 (germline): MNHNS, SASEGT. CDR3 size: 13 residues. The CDR3 region has the DNA TGTGCCAGCAGAAGAGAGACTGCCTACGAGCAGTACTTC. Protein: CASRRETAYEQYF.

As for this clone: The sample holds other DNA sequences that translate to the same CDR3. The chain is built from TRBV7-2 and TRBJ1-5, with D hard to call. The germline CDR1 and CDR2 sequences are SGHTA and FQGNSA. V gave up 5 bases and J gave up 6 bases, with 11 bases separating them. CDR3 length equals 13 residues. CDR3 region: CASSPSPGQPQHF. The CDR3 DNA follows: TGTGCCAGCAGCCCGTCGCCCGGTCAGCCCCAGCATTTT.

With respect to this clone: Other DNA variants within this sample encode the same CDR3. V usage is TRBV5-1 and J usage is TRBJ1-5; 8 nucleotides line up with TRBD1. This CDR3 region has 14 residues. Per germline, CDR1 SGHRS and CDR2 YFSETQ. Losses at the gene ends were 2 bases for V and 7 bases for J; bases not matched to a gene: 5. The CDR3 here is CASSFTGGGQPQHF. The CDR3 nucleotides read TGCGCCAGCAGCTTTACAGGGGGAGGCCAGCCCCAGCATTTT.

The J gene is TRBJ2-7, the V gene TRBV25-1, with 11 bases aligning to TRBD2. The CDR3 extends over 14 amino acids. Looked up from germline, CDR1 is MGHDK and CDR2 is SYGVNS. J lost 9 bases, V lost 5 bases, and 9 bases had no gene match. For the CDR3, the DNA is TGTGCCAGCAGTTCTGTAGCGGGAGGGCGGGCGCAGTACTTC. Amino acid sequence: CASSSVAGGRAQYF.

The chain couples TRBV6-5 to TRBJ2-5, with 9 bases that match TRBD2. This CDR3 comprises 14 residues. The ends lost 5 bases at V and 6 bases at J; junction bases unmatched: 7. CDR1 is MNHEY, CDR2 SVGAGI, per germline. The CDR3 here is CASSRAGGAKTQYF. The CDR3 coding sequence is TGTGCCAGCAGTAGGGCGGGGGGGGCGAAGACCCAGTACTTC.

The rearrangement uses TRBV30 and TRBJ1-1; tentatively, D is TRBD1 (6 bases). The germline V gene has CDR1 GTSNPN and CDR2 SVGIG (reference sequence). The CDR3 extends over 13 amino acids. V was pared by 3 bases and J by 4 bases, with 12 bases between. CDR3 bases: TGTGCCTGGAGGGGGGGGCAGGGCACTGAAGCTTTCTTT. Its protein product is CAWRGGQGTEAFF. The complete variable domain, with remaining parts taken from reference TRBV30 and TRBJ1-1, reads SQTIHQWPATLVQPVGSPLSLECTVEGTSNPNLYWYRQAAGRGLQLLFYSVGIGQISSEVPQNLSASRPQDRQFILSSKKLLLSDSGFYLCAWRGGQGTEAFFGQGTRLTVV.

The CDR3 DNA is TGTGCCAGCAGCATCGGGACTAGCGGGCGGGCAACCTACGAGCAGTACTTC. Its translation: CASSIGTSGRATYEQYF. The chain couples TRBV9 to TRBJ2-7; 12 nucleotides line up with TRBD2. The CDR3 loop spans 17 amino acids. J was trimmed by 2 bases and V by 4 bases; bases with no gene match: 10. CDR1 is SGDLS and CDR2 is YYNGEE in the germline V gene.

The V gene is TRBV29-1, the J gene TRBJ2-3; D is perhaps TRBD1 or TRBD2 (6 bases each). The ends were cut back, 8 bases at V and 0 bases at J, with 30 bases in the middle. Germline V gene sequence: CDR1 SQVTM, CDR2 ANQGSEA. The CDR3 has 19 amino acids. This CDR3 is CSHIGDGGPRLLSTDTQYF. The CDR3 nucleotides are TGCAGCCATATTGGGGACGGGGGCCCTAGATTACTAAGCACAGATACGCAGTATTTT.

V is TRBV7-2 and J is TRBJ2-5; TRBD2 matches at 9 bases. V trimming: 5 bases; J trimming: 7 bases; junction bases outside the gene matches: 14. The germline gives CDR1 SGHTA, CDR2 FQGNSA. The CDR3 length is 16 residues. CDR3 in amino acids: CASSPQGLANGGTQYF. The CDR3 bases are TGTGCCAGCAGCCCTCAGGGACTAGCCAACGGTGGGACCCAGTACTTC. The full variable domain, rest sourced from reference TRBV7-2 and TRBJ2-5, is GAGVSQSPSNKVTEKGKDVELRCDPISGHTALYWYRQSLGQGLEFLIYFQGNSAPDKSGLPSDRFSAERTGGSVSTLTIQRTQQEDSAVYLCASSPQGLANGGTQYFGPGTRLLVL.

The J gene is TRBJ2-3, the V gene TRBV11-3; possible D gene TRBD2, 6 bases. In germline, CDR1 is SGHNT, CDR2 YENEEA. The V gene lost 5 bases and the J gene lost 1 base, with 16 bases spanning the gap. The CDR3 extends over 16 amino acids. CDR3 region: CASSNGLREGTDTQYF. The DNA of the CDR3 is TGTGCCAGCAGCAACGGACTGCGGGAAGGCACAGATACGCAGTATTTT.

The CDR3 loop reads CASSFGTSGNGVYEQYF. DNA for the CDR3: TGTGCCAGCAGTTTCGGGACTAGCGGGAACGGGGTCTACGAGCAGTACTTC. The chain uses TRBV27 and TRBJ2-7; 13 bases align to TRBD2. Germline V gene lookup returns CDR1 MNHEY and CDR2 SMNVEV (reference sequence). This CDR3 contains 17 residues. Trimming cost V 3 bases and J 3 bases; bases outside gene matches: 8.

This sequence joins TRBV6-5 and TRBJ1-1; D is possibly TRBD1 (5 bases). The CDR3 has 14 amino acids. Germline CDR1 is MNHEY and CDR2 is SVGAGI. V gave up 0 bases and J gave up 3 bases, with 8 bases separating them. In DNA, the CDR3 is TGTGCCAGCAGTTACTCTCAAGGGGACACTGAAGCTTTCTTT. This translates into CASSYSQGDTEAFF.

V usage is TRBV11-3 and J usage is TRBJ2-3; no clear D. There are 15 residues in the CDR3. V was shortened by 4 bases and J by 4 bases, with 15 bases between the two germline ends. The germline V gene has CDR1 SGHNT and CDR2 YENEEA. CDR3 DNA: TGTGCCAGCAGCTCTGAAGCCCTAGGCGCAGATACGCAGTATTTT. Protein product: CASSSEALGADTQYF.

J is TRBJ2-7 and V is TRBV27; tentatively, D is TRBD2 (6 bases). The CDR3 has 14 residues. Between the trimmed V and J ends, which lost 6 bases and 0 bases, there was a span of 12 bases. The germline gives CDR1 MNHEY, CDR2 SMNVEV (reference sequence). CDR3 coding DNA: TGTGCCAGCAGCAAAGAGCGGGCCTCCTACGAGCAGTACTTC. It translates to CASSKERASYEQYF.

This clone was detected a few times. Other DNA variants within this sample encode the same CDR3. This chain uses TRBV18 with TRBJ1-2, with a possible D match to TRBD1 (5 bases). Deletions cut 1 base from V and 6 bases from J, with 9 bases between. The CDR3 runs to 13 residues. CDR1 is KGHSH and CDR2 is LQKENI in the germline V gene. The CDR3 protein is CASSPLTGDGYTF. CDR3 nucleotides: TGTGCCAGCTCACCACTAACGGGGGATGGCTACACCTTC.

The chain employs TRBV27 and TRBJ2-1; unclear D gene. The CDR3 is 13 residues long. Germline V CDR1 and CDR2: MNHEY, SMNVEV (reference sequence). The V gene lost 1 base and the J gene lost 7 bases, with 8 bases spanning the gap. CDR3: CASSLYIQNEQFF. The CDR3 coding sequence is TGTGCCAGCAGTTTATATATTCAGAATGAGCAGTTCTTC.

The chain has TRBV28 and TRBJ2-5; TRBD1 aligns across 11 bases. Germline V gene lookup returns CDR1 MDHEN and CDR2 SYDVKM. The CDR3 runs 16 residues. V gave up 3 bases and J gave up 5 bases; unmatched junction bases: 8. The CDR3 DNA reads as TGTGCCAGCAGTTTCCAGGGACAGGGGGTCAGGGAGACCCAGTACTTC. Protein product: CASSFQGQGVRETQYF.

CDR3 nucleotides: TGTGCCAGCGCCCGGGATGGCTACACCTTC. This translates into CASARDGYTF. V gene TRBV7-9 combines with J gene TRBJ1-2; D uncertain. The germline CDR1 and CDR2 sequences are SEHNR and FQNEAQ (reference sequence). The CDR3 spans 10 residues. Trimming took 8 bases from V and 6 from J, leaving 7 bases between them.